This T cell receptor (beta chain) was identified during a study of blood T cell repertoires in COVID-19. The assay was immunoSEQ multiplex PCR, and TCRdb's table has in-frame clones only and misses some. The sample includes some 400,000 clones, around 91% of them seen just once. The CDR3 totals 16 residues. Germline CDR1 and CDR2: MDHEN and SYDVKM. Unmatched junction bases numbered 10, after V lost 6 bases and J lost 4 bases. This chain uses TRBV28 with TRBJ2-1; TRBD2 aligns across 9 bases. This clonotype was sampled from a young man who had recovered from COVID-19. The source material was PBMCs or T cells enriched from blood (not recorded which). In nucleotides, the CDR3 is TGTGCCAGCAGGTCCGGACTAGCGAATATATACAATGAGCAGTTCTTC. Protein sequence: CASRSGLANIYNEQFF.